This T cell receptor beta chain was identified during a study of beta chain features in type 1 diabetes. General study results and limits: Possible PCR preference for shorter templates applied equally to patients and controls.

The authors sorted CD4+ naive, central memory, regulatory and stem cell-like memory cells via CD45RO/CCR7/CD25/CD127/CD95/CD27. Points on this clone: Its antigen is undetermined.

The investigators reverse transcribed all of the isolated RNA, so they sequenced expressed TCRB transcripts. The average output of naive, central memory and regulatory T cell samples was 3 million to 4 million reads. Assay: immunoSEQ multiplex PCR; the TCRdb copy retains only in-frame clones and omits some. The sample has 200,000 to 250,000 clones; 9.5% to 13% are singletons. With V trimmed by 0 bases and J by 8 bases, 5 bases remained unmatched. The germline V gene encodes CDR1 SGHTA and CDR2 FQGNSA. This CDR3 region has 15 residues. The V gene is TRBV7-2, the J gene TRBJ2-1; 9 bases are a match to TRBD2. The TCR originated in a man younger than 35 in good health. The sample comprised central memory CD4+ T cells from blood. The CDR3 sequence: CASSLARTSAYEQFF. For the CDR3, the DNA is TGTGCCAGCAGCTTAGCGAGGACTAGCGCCTATGAGCAGTTCTTC.